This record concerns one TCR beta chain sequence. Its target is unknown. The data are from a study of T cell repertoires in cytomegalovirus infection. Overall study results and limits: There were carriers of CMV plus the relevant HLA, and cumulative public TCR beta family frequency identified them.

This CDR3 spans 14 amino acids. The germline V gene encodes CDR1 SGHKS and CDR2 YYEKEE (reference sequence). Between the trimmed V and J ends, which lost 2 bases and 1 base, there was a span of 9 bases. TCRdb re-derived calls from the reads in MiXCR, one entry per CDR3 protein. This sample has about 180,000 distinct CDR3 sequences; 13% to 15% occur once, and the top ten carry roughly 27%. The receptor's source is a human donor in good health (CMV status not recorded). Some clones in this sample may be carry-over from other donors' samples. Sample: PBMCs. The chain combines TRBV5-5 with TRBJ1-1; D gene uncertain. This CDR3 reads CASSFDTRNTEAFF. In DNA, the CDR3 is TGTGCCAGCAGCTTTGATACACGGAACACTGAAGCTTTCTTT.